This T cell receptor beta chain comes out of a study of CD8 T cells in ankylosing spondylitis. In this sample, this clonotype turned up once. Its antigen is not identified. TCRdb used MiXCR to reprocess the 5' RACE reads, holding one entry per CDR3 protein. Seen here are some 220,000 distinct CDR3 sequences, about 7% observed once, and the top ten hold over 12%. Study-level results: Previously reported in reactive arthritis synovial fluid and blood were some of the motif variants. In ankylosing spondylitis blood, a motif of several highly homologous TCR beta variants appeared characteristic.

CDR1 and CDR2 from the germline V gene are MNHEY and SVGEGT. With 0 bases clipped from V and 6 bases from J, the junction kept 3 bases outside the gene matches. CDR3 size: 16 residues. The V gene is TRBV6-2 or TRBV6-3, the J gene TRBJ2-1; 12 bases line up with TRBD2. The TCR comes from a male donor with ankylosing spondylitis. The sequenced sample consisted of blood, either unsorted or a sorted T cell fraction (not recorded which). The CDR3 is CASSYSLAGGGNEQFF. CDR3 DNA sequence: TGTGCCAGCAGTTACTCACTAGCGGGAGGTGGCAATGAGCAGTTCTTC.